Detailed here is one TCR beta chain. Its antigen remains unidentified. The sample originates from a study of glioma-infiltrating T cells. Findings and caveats of the study: Non-neoplastic patients had below-expected tissue-blood divergence, while all gliomas exceeded expectation.

TCR alpha and beta CDR3 regions were amplified from RNA using iRepertoire nested multiplex PCR. TCRdb re-called the multiplex PCR reads through MiXCR, storing one row per CDR3 protein. The data contain 100,000 to 150,000 distinct CDR3 sequences, under 25% of them singletons. V was cut by 5 bases and J by 0 bases, with 25 bases left in between. The CDR3 is made up of 20 amino acids. CDR1 is SGHDN and CDR2 is FVKESK in the germline V gene. The TCR sequence derives from a human donor with low-grade glioma or glioblastoma, undergoing nonglioma brain surgery, or in good health (not recorded which). What was sequenced was glioma tissue, nonneoplastic brain tissue, or PBMCs (not recorded which). V and J are TRBV14 and TRBJ2-2; D might be TRBD1 or TRBD2, each matching 5 bases. The CDR3 region is CASSYRFGAVHNANTGELFF. In DNA form, the CDR3 reads TGTGCCAGCAGCTACCGGTTCGGGGCAGTCCATAACGCGAACACCGGGGAGCTGTTTTTT.